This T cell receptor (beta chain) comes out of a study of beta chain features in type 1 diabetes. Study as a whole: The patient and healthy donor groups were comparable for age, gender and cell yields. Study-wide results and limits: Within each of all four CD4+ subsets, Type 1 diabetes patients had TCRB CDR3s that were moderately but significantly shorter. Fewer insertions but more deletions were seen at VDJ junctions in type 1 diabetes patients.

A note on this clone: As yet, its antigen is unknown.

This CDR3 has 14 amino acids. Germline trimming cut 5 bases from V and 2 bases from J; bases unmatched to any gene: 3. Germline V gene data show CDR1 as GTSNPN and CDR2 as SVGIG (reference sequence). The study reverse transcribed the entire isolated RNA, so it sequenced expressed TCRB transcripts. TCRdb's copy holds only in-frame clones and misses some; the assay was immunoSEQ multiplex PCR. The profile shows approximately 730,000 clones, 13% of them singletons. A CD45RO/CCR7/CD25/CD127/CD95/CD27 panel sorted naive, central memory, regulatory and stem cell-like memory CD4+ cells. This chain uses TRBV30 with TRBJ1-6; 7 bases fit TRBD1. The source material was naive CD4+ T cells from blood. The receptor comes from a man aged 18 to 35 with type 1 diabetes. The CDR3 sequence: CAWGGTAYNSPLHF. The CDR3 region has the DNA TGTGCCTGGGGAGGGACAGCCTATAATTCACCCCTCCACTTT.